This T cell receptor (beta chain) was retrieved from a study of OX40 agonist ivuxolimab in advanced cancers. For context, the study as a whole: Ivuxolimab, which targeted the costimulatory receptor OX40 (CD134), was an agonistic, fully human IgG2 monoclonal antibody. In the dose-escalation cohort, 82.7% of patients were male, and the mean age was around 65 years with a range of about 20 to 80. Of the approximately 50 dose-escalation patients, hepatocellular carcinoma was present in about 19, melanoma in approximately 15, renal cell carcinoma in 9 and head and neck cancer in 9. Intravenous ivuxolimab was administered to patients every 2 weeks at six dose levels: 0.01, 0.1, 0.3, 1.5, 3 and 10 mg/kg. Patients were allowed to have had prior anti-PD-1, anti-PD-L1 or anti-CTLA-4 therapy, and 30% to 40% of the dose-escalation patients had been treated with checkpoint inhibitors. The paper covers the monotherapy dose-escalation part of the phase I ivuxolimab trial, which included N of about 50 patients. Peripheral TCRbeta sequencing was intended to test whether TCR sequence diversity was altered and clonal T-cell expansion was caused by ivuxolimab. Partial responses occurred in three dose-escalation patients, of whom one had hepatocellular carcinoma and two had cutaneous melanoma. What the work shows at the level of the full study, not this receptor alone: On average, CD8+ T cells showed more expanded clones than CD4+ T cells after ivuxolimab. Clonal expansion of both CD4+ and CD8+ blood T cells was observed from baseline to week 6 at doses 0.1 to 3.0 mg/kg. Low levels of normalized T-cell clonal expansion were also seen in some patients who did not respond. The antigen specificity of the peripheral T cells that underwent clonal expansion was not determined. In the 0.1-3.0 mg/kg groups, partial responders had among the lowest normalized peripheral clonal expansion, particularly in CD8+ T cells.

Including the terminal cysteine and phenylalanine, the CDR3 comprises 14 residues. CDR3 DNA is the only sequence kept; it has 42 bases, read in frame from the first base. Cut back by 4 bases and 3 bases, the V and J ends lie 9 bases apart. In the germline V gene, CDR1 corresponds to SGHDN and CDR2 to FVKESK. Worth noting for this clone: What this receptor recognizes is not known. Base-call qualities are not available, and no considerably larger clone is one nucleotide away.

Patients with a history of autoimmune disease or receiving systemic immunosuppression were excluded from the trial. Peripheral blood for TCR sequencing was drawn from every dose cohort at baseline, at cycle 4 day 1 and at cycle 7 day 1. Samples came from an open-label, multicenter, first-in-human phase I dose-escalation trial of ivuxolimab. Adults with locally advanced or metastatic melanoma, renal cell carcinoma, hepatocellular carcinoma or head and neck squamous cell carcinoma were enrolled in the trial. Before TCR sequencing, CD4+ and CD8+ T cells were separately sorted from peripheral blood. For sequencing of the TCRbeta CDR3 region, genomic DNA was extracted from the sorted cells. TCRbeta CDR3 regions were sequenced using the immunoSEQ Assay. This is the immuneACCESS table as TCRdb keeps it, with only in-frame sequences that have V and J called. A part of the clones is gone; compared with another copy, unresolved V genes explain less than half, and the rest is unexplained. In all, the sample holds fewer than 90,000 clones, and 90% to 95% of those were seen once. In total, the top ten clones hold roughly 2% of the sample.

The specimen comprised CD4+ or CD8+ T cells sorted from blood, sampled in a trial of the OX40 agonist ivuxolimab. This receptor was taken from an adult with an advanced solid tumor such as melanoma, head and neck, liver or kidney cancer. The chain uses TRBV14 and TRBJ1-4; TRBD1 is perhaps the D gene, given 5 matching bases. The CDR3 protein is CASSRQGANEKLFF. The bases are TGTGCCAGCAGCCGCCAAGGGGCTAATGAAAAACTGTTTTTT. Reference TRBV14 and TRBJ1-4 genes cover what lies past the CDR3, so the full variable domain is EAGVTQFPSHSVIEKGQTVTLRCDPISGHDNLYWYRRVMGKEIKFLLHFVKESKQDESGMPNNRFLAERTGGTYSTLKVQPAELEDSGVYFCASSRQGANEKLFFGSGTQLSVL.